This T cell receptor (beta chain) came from a study of blood T cell repertoires in COVID-19. For the study at large: The United States, Italy and Spain were the sources of the acute and convalescent COVID-19 samples. T cells, B-cell-depleted T cells, or PBMCs provided the cDNA or gDNA that served as material.

Authors' methods: Amplification with reference gene primers provided the estimates of nucleated cell counts. Profiling relied on immunoSEQ multiplex PCR, and the TCRdb table lists in-frame clones only, not all of them. V, J and clone size reflect that table, while D and trimming were determined from the DNA. The table includes about 64,000 clones, around nine tenths detected once. This clonotype was sampled from a man aged 70 or older with acute or convalescent COVID-19. The sample consisted of peripheral blood.

The CDR3 DNA is TGTGCCAGCAGCCCTCCTCTTGTGGCCTTGAACACTGAAGCTTTCTTT. This encodes CASSPPLVALNTEAFF. The chain links TRBV11-1 to TRBJ1-1; D remains unclear. The germline gives CDR1 SGHAT, CDR2 FQDESV (reference sequence). V lost 5 bases, J lost 0 bases, and 16 bases lay in between. The CDR3 extends over 16 amino acids.